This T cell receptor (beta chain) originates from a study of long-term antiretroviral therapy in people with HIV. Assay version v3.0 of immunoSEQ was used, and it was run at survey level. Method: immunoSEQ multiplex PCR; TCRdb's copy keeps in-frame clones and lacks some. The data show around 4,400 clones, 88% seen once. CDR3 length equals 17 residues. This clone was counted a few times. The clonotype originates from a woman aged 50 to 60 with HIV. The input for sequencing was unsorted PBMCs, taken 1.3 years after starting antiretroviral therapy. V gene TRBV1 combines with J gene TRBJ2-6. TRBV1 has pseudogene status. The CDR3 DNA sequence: TGCACCAGCAGAGGGCCGTGTTTGCAAAGTCGGGCCAACGTCCTGACTTTC. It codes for CTSRGPCLQSRANVLTF.